These T cell receptor beta chains were read from a single sample in a study of monozygotic twins with inflammatory bowel disease. Reprocessing the 5' RACE reads, TCRdb reports a single entry for every CDR3 protein and omits DNA. The repertoire table contains more than 300,000 distinct CDR3 sequences. The specimen was blood. The receptors shown here come from a human donor with ulcerative colitis or Crohn's disease, or a healthy co-twin of an affected twin (not recorded which). Each CDR3 is given with its conserved first and last residue.

TRBJ2-3	TRBV7-9	CASSFGRSTDTQYF
TRBJ1-5	TRBV7-6	CASSPTRDIAGNQPQHF
TRBJ1-1	TRBV20-1	CSAARGHLNTEAFF
TRBJ2-5	TRBV7-2	CASSYSWRGKETQYF
TRBJ1-2	TRBV6-6	CASSGPGVRGYTF
TRBJ2-2	TRBV9	CASSNPGQGANTGELFF
TRBJ2-1	TRBV5-4	CASSLWQGNEQFF
TRBJ2-3	TRBV4-2	CASSRELVTDTQYF
TRBJ2-6	TRBV5-4	CASSLDEVSGANVLTF
TRBJ2-1	TRBV7-2	CASSLGFGKSDQFF
TRBJ2-1	TRBV6-1	CASSGLAGSNEQFF
TRBJ2-5	TRBV7-6	CASSLGLLAGGSSQETQYF
TRBJ2-1	TRBV5-4	CASSWTGVEDEQFF
TRBJ1-2	TRBV12-3/TRBV12-4	CASRRGTANYGYTF
TRBJ2-7	TRBV19	CASSIQTYSYEQYF
TRBJ2-3	TRBV24-1	CATSDFIQTSSTDTQYF
TRBJ1-6	TRBV18	CASSSKGENSPLHF
TRBJ2-5	TRBV7-9	CASSIHSGRGETQYF
TRBJ1-5	TRBV27	CASSRRPPTGTGFGQPQHF
TRBJ2-7	TRBV11-2	CASSPNSGSSYEQYF
TRBJ1-2	TRBV28	CASSFQIIYGYTF
TRBJ2-3	TRBV12-3/TRBV12-4	CASSQRDSSTDTQYF
TRBJ2-7	TRBV6-5	CASSLGQGRSYEQYF
TRBJ2-1	TRBV5-4	CASSLGQAGDEQFF
TRBJ2-4	TRBV9	CASSTSDLGTSIQYF